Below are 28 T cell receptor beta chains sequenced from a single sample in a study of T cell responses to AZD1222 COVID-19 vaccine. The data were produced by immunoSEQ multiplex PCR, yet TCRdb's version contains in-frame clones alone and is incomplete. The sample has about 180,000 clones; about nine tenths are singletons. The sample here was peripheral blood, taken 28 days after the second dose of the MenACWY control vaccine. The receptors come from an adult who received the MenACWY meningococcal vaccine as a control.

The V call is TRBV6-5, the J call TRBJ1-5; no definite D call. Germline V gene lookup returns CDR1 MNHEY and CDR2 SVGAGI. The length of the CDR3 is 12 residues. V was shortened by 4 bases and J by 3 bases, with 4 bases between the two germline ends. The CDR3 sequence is CASSSANQPQHF. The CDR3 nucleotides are TGTGCCAGCAGTTCGGCCAATCAGCCCCAGCATTTT.

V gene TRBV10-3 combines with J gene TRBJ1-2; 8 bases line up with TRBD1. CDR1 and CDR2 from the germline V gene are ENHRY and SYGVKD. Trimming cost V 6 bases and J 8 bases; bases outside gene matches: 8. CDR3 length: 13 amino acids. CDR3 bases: TGTGCCATCAGCCCCGACAGGGGTGCCGGCTACACCTTC. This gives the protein CAISPDRGAGYTF.

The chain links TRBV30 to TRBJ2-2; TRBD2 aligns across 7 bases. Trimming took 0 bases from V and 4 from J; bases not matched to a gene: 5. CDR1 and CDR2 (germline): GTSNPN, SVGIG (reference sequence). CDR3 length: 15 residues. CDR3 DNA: TGTGCCTGGAGTGTATACAGCGGGGTCACCGGGGAGCTGTTTTTT. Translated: CAWSVYSGVTGELFF.

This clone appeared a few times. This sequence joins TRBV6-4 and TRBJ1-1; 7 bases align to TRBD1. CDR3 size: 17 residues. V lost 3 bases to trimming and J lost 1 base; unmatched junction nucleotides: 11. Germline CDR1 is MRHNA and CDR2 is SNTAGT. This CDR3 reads CASSDAPMTGKNTEAFF. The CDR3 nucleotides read TGTGCCAGCAGTGATGCGCCCATGACAGGGAAGAACACTGAAGCTTTCTTT.

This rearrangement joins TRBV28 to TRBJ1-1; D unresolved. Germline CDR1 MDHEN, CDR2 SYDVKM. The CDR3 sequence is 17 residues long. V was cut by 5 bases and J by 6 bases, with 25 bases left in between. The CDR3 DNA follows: TGTGCCAGCAGTCCAGTGTCGGGAGGGATCTTACCAGCTGAAGCTTTCTTT. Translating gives CASSPVSGGILPAEAFF.

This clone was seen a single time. CDR3 nucleotide sequence: TGTGCCAGCAGGGTTCGGACAGTCACTGAAGCTTTCTTT. Translating gives CASRVRTVTEAFF. The J gene is TRBJ1-1, the V gene TRBV12-3 or TRBV12-4; a weak D match, TRBD1 (6 bases). V was trimmed by 6 bases and J by 4 bases, leaving 12 bases between them. This CDR3 is built from 13 residues.

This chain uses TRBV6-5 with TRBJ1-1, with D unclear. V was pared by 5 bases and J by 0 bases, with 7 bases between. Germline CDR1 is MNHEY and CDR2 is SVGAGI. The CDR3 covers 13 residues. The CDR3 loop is CASSLTLNTEAFF. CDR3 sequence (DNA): TGTGCCAGCAGTCTGACCTTGAACACTGAAGCTTTCTTT.

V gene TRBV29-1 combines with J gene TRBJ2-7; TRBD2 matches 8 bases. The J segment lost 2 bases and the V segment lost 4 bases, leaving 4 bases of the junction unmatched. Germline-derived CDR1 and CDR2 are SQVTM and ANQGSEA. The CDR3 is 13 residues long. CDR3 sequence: CSVGGTRAYEQYF. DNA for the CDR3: TGCAGCGTTGGGGGGACTAGGGCCTACGAGCAGTACTTC.

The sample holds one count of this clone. CDR3 sequence (DNA): TGCGCCAGCAGTGAGTCGTCATATGAGCAGTTCTTC. Its translation is CASSESSYEQFF. The V call is TRBV10-1, the J call TRBJ2-1, with no clear D. Deletions cut 0 bases from V and 8 bases from J, with 5 bases between. Germline V lookup: CDR1 WNHNN, CDR2 SYGVQD (reference sequence). The CDR3 is 12 residues long.

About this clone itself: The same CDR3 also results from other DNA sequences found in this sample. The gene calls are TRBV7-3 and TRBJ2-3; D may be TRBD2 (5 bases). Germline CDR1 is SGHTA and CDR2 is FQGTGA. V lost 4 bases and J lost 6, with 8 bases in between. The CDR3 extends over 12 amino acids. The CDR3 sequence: CASSSQRDTQYF. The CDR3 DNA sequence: TGTGCCAGCAGCTCGCAGCGGGATACGCAGTATTTT.

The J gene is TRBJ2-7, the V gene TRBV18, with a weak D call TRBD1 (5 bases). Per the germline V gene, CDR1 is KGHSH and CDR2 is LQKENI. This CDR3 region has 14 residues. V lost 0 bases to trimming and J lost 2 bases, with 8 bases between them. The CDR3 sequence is CASSPPTGPYEQYF. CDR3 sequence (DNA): TGTGCCAGCTCACCACCCACAGGACCCTACGAGCAGTACTTC.

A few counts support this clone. This chain's CDR3 is CASSPGTGFRTGELFF. The CDR3 nucleotides read TGCGCCAGCAGCCCTGGGACTGGTTTTCGTACCGGGGAGCTGTTTTTT. The gene calls are TRBV4-1 and TRBJ2-2; D perhaps matches TRBD2 (6 bases). The CDR3 sequence is 16 residues long. Trimming removed 4 bases at V and 5 bases at J, with 17 bases between. Germline-derived CDR1 and CDR2 are MGHRA and YSYEKL.

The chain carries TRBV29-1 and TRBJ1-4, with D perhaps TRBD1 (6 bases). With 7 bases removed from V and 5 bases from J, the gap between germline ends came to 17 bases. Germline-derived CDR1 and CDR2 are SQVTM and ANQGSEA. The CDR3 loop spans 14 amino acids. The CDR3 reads CSGCRDIENEKLFF. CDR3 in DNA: TGCAGCGGGTGCCGGGACATAGAGAATGAAAAACTGTTTTTT.

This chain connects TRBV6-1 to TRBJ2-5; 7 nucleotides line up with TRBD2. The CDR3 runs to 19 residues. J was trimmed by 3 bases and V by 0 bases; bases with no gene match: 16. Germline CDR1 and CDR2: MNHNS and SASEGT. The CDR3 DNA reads TGTGCCAGCAGTGAAGCCCCCCTCTCGACTAGCAGCCGAAAAGAGACCCAGTACTTC. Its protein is CASSEAPLSTSSRKETQYF.

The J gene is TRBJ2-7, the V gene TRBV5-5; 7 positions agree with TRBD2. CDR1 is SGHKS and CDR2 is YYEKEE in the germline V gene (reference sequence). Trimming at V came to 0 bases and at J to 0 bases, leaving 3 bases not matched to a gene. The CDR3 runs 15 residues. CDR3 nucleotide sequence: TGTGCCAGCAGCTTGGGGGAGGGGCGCTCCTACGAGCAGTACTTC. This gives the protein CASSLGEGRSYEQYF.

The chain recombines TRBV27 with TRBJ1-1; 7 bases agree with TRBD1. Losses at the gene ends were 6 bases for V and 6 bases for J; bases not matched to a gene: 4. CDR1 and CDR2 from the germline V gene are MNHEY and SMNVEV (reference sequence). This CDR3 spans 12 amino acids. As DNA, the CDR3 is TGTGCCAGCAGCACAGGGGCCTCTGAAGCTTTCTTT. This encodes CASSTGASEAFF.

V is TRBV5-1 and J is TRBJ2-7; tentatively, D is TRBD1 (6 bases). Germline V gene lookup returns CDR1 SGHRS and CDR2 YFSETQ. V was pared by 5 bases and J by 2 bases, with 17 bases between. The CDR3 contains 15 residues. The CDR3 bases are TGCGCCAGCAGGTGGAACAGGGCAAGCACCTACGAGCAGTACTTC. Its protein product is CASRWNRASTYEQYF.

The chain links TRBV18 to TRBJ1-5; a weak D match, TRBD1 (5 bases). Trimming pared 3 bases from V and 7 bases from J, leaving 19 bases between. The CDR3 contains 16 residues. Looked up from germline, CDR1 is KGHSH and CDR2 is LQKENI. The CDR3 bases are TGTGCCAGCTCACCTCCGATCGTCGGGGGTAGGCAGCCCCAGCATTTT. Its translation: CASSPPIVGGRQPQHF.

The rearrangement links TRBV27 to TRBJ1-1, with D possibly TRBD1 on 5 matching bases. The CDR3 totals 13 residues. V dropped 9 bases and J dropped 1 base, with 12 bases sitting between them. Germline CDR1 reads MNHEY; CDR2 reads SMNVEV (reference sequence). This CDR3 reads CASRRGGNTEAFF. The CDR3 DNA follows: TGTGCCAGTCGGCGCGGGGGGAACACTGAAGCTTTCTTT.

The CDR3 protein is CASRIGTSGAYEQYF. The DNA for the CDR3 is TGTGCCAGCAGGATCGGGACTAGCGGGGCCTACGAGCAGTACTTC. This rearrangement joins TRBV6-6 to TRBJ2-7; 13 bases map to TRBD2. The CDR3 loop spans 15 amino acids. J lost 2 bases, V lost 6 bases, and 4 bases had no gene match. Germline V gene lookup returns CDR1 MNHNY and CDR2 SVGAGI (reference sequence).

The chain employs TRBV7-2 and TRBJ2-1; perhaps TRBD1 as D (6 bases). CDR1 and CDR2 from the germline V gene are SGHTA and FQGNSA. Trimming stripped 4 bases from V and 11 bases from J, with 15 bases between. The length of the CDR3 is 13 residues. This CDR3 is CASSSTQGFKQFF. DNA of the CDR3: TGTGCCAGCAGCTCCACACAGGGATTTAAGCAGTTCTTC.

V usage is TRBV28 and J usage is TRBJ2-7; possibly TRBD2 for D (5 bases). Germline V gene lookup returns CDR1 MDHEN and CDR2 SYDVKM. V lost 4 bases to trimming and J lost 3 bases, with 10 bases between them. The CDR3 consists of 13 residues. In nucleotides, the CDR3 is TGTGCCAGCAGTTCCGGACTGAACTACGAGCAGTACTTC. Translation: CASSSGLNYEQYF.

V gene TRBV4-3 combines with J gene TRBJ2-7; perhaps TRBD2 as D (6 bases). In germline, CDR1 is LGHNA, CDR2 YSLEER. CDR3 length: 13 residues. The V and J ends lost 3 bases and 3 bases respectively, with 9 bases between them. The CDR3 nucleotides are TGCGCCAGCAGCCAGGACTATGGCTACGAGCAGTACTTC. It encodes CASSQDYGYEQYF.

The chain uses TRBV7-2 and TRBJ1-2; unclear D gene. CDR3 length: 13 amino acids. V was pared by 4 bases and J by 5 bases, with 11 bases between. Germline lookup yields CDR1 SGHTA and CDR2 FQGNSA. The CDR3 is CASSSPMRYGYTF. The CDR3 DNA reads TGTGCCAGCAGCTCCCCCATGCGATATGGCTACACCTTC.

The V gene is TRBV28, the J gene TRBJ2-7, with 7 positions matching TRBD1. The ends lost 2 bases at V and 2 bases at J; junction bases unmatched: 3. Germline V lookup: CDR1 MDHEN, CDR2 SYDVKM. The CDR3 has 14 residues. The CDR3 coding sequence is TGTGCCAGCAGTTTAACAGGGGAACCCTACGAGCAGTACTTC. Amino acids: CASSLTGEPYEQYF.

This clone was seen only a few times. The CDR3 nucleotides read TGTGCCATCAGTGGGGGGGGCAGCTCTGGAAACACCATATATTTT. Its translation is CAISGGGSSGNTIYF. The chain carries TRBV10-3 and TRBJ1-3; D might be TRBD1 (6 bases). Germline CDR1 and CDR2: ENHRY and SYGVKD. Trimming cost V 4 bases and J 0 bases, with 10 bases left between them. CDR3 length: 15 amino acids.

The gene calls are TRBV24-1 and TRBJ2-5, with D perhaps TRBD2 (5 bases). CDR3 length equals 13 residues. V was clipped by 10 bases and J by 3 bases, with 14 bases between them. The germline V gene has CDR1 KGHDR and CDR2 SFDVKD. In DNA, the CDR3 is TGTGCCACAGCTCCCCCGGAGGAAGAGACCCAGTACTTC. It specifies CATAPPEEETQYF.

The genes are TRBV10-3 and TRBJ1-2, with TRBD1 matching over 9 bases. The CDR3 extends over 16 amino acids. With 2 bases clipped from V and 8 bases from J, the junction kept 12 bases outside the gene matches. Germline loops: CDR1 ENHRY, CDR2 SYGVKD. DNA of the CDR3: TGTGCCATCAGTGAGACGGGGACAGGGTTCCCGGACGGCTACACCTTC. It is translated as CAISETGTGFPDGYTF.